The 28 T cell receptor beta chains listed next were all sequenced from one sample in a study of shared clonotypes between healthy human individuals. The protocol was immunoSEQ multiplex PCR, while the TCRdb copy is restricted to in-frame clones and leaves out a portion. Found here are 980,000 or so clones, over 60% of them singletons; the top ten hold around 1.4%. The sequencing sample was made of memory CD4+ T cells sorted from blood. The subset is: CD45RA-negative fraction. The receptors shown here come from a young man in good health.

The chain links TRBV5-1 to TRBJ2-7, with a weak D call TRBD1 (6 bases). CDR1 is SGHRS and CDR2 is YFSETQ in the germline V gene. The CDR3 has 15 residues. V lost 0 bases, J lost 5 bases, and 15 bases lay in between. CDR3 amino acids: CASSLAATGSDEQYF. CDR3 DNA: TGCGCCAGCAGCTTGGCCGCTACAGGGTCAGACGAGCAGTACTTC. Combining the CDR3 with reference TRBV5-1 and TRBJ2-7 gives the whole variable domain KAGVTQTPRYLIKTRGQQVTLSCSPISGHRSVSWYQQTPGQGLQFLFEYFSETQRNKGNFPGRFSGRQFSNSRSEMNVSTLELGDSALYLCASSLAATGSDEQYFGPGTRLTVT.

V is TRBV2 and J is TRBJ2-1, with D possibly being TRBD1 or TRBD2 (6 bases each). Germline-derived CDR1 and CDR2 are SNHLY and FYNNEI. Trimming pared 2 bases from V and 1 base from J, leaving 12 bases between. The CDR3 runs 16 residues. CDR3 nucleotide sequence: TGTGCCAGCAGTGAACCAGAGGGGGGTTCCTACAATGAGCAGTTCTTC. This sequence encodes CASSEPEGGSYNEQFF.

The genes are TRBV9 and TRBJ2-1, with no clear D. The germline V gene has CDR1 SGDLS and CDR2 YYNGEE. The ends were cut back, 3 bases at V and 7 bases at J, with 8 bases in the middle. The CDR3 has 12 amino acids. In DNA, the CDR3 is TGTGCCAGCAGCGCCCTGACTAATGAGCAGTTCTTC. It codes for CASSALTNEQFF.

The chain combines TRBV5-4 with TRBJ2-5; 8 bases are a match to TRBD2. This CDR3 spans 15 amino acids. V trimming: 5 bases; J trimming: 5 bases; junction bases outside the gene matches: 11. Germline lookup yields CDR1 SGHNT and CDR2 YYREEE (reference sequence). The CDR3 is CASSTIAGMGETQYF. Written as DNA, the CDR3 is TGTGCCAGCAGTACCATAGCGGGGATGGGGGAGACCCAGTACTTC.

This rearrangement joins TRBV5-4 to TRBJ2-2; TRBD2 aligns across 9 bases. CDR1 is SGHNT, CDR2 YYREEE, per germline (reference sequence). The V and J ends lost 0 bases and 8 bases, in that order; junction bases with no gene match: 8. The CDR3 is 16 amino acids. The CDR3 DNA follows: TGTGCCAGCAGCTTGGGCCATAGCGGGGGAGAGGGGGAGCTGTTTTTT. Protein: CASSLGHSGGEGELFF. Based on the CDR3 plus reference TRBV5-4 and TRBJ2-2, the full variable domain is ETGVTQSPTHLIKTRGQQVTLRCSSQSGHNTVSWYQQALGQGPQFIFQYYREEENGRGNFPPRFSGLQFPNYSSELNVNALELDDSALYLCASSLGHSGGEGELFFGEGSRLTVL.

V is TRBV5-4 and J is TRBJ1-1; unclear D gene. V was clipped by 4 bases and J by 0 bases, with 13 bases between them. The CDR3 is made up of 15 amino acids. Germline CDR1 is SGHNT and CDR2 is YYREEE (reference sequence). CDR3 sequence (DNA): TGTGCCAGCAGCCCTCAGAGCCCCATGAACACTGAAGCTTTCTTT. It translates to CASSPQSPMNTEAFF.

Notes on this clone: A clone one base away is much larger, so this may be a read error. V usage is TRBV7-2 and J usage is TRBJ1-5, with D possibly TRBD1 on 6 matching bases. Per germline, CDR1 SGHTA and CDR2 FQGNSA. CDR3 length equals 13 residues. V was trimmed by 4 bases and J by 4 bases, leaving 8 bases between them. CDR3 sequence reads: CASSYQGNQPQHF. The DNA for the CDR3 is TGTGCCAGCAGCTACCAGGGGAATCAGCCCCAGCATTTT.

The J gene is TRBJ2-3, the V gene TRBV7-2; 14 positions match TRBD2. This CDR3 spans 18 amino acids. The V gene end was trimmed by 6 bases and the J gene end by 4 bases; junction bases not matched to a gene: 12. CDR1 and CDR2 from the germline V gene are SGHTA and FQGNSA. The DNA of the CDR3 is TGTGCCAGCAGTGGCCCGCCCGGACTAGCGGGAGGAGCAGATACGCAGTATTTT. Translating gives CASSGPPGLAGGADTQYF.

V and J are TRBV7-9 and TRBJ2-7, with 8 bases identical to TRBD2. Germline lookup yields CDR1 SEHNR and CDR2 FQNEAQ (reference sequence). J lost 4 bases, V lost 3 bases, and 5 bases had no gene match. The CDR3 spans 14 residues. The CDR3 coding sequence is TGTGCCAGCAGCTTGAGCGGGAGTTTTTACGAGCAGTACTTC. Its translation is CASSLSGSFYEQYF. The full variable domain, its missing parts supplied by reference TRBV7-9 and TRBJ2-7, is DTGVSQNPRHKITKRGQNVTFRCDPISEHNRLYWYRQTLGQGPEFLTYFQNEAQLEKSRLLSDRFSAERPKGSFSTLEIQRTEQGDSAMYLCASSLSGSFYEQYFGPGTRLTVT.

The CDR3 DNA sequence: TGTGCCAGCAGCAAAGTTTCCCTGTCCGGGACAGGGAACTCCTACGAGCAGTACTTC. It is translated as CASSKVSLSGTGNSYEQYF. The chain recombines TRBV21-1 with TRBJ2-7; TRBD1, the table's D call, lacks a check against the DNA. TRBV21-1 is labeled a pseudogene. The CDR3 runs 19 residues.

This chain connects TRBV18 to TRBJ1-3; no definite D call. This CDR3 contains 14 residues. V shed 0 bases and J shed 2 bases, with 5 bases lying between them. Germline V gene data show CDR1 as KGHSH and CDR2 as LQKENI. The CDR3 protein is CASSPPVPGNTIYF. In DNA form, the CDR3 reads TGTGCCAGCTCACCACCGGTTCCTGGAAACACCATATATTTT. Filled out from reference TRBV18 and TRBJ1-3, the complete variable domain reads NAGVMQNPRHLVRRRGQEARLRCSPMKGHSHVYWYRQLPEEGLKFMVYLQKENIIDESGMPKERFSAEFPKEGPSILRIQQVVRGDSAAYFCASSPPVPGNTIYFGEGSWLTVV.

CDR3 residues: CAISYQGDNSPLHF. Written as DNA, the CDR3 is TGTGCCATCAGCTACCAGGGAGATAATTCACCCCTCCACTTT. This chain connects TRBV10-3 to TRBJ1-6; TRBD1 might be the D (5 bases). This CDR3 region has 14 residues. The V gene lost 6 bases and the J gene lost 5 bases, with 11 bases spanning the gap. CDR1 and CDR2 (germline): ENHRY, SYGVKD.

Here the CDR3 DNA reads TGTGCCTGGAGGGCCCCTGGCACAGATACGCAGTATTTT. Its protein product is CAWRAPGTDTQYF. V usage is TRBV30 and J usage is TRBJ2-3, with no clear D. Germline lookup yields CDR1 GTSNPN and CDR2 SVGIG (reference sequence). CDR3 length: 13 amino acids. V was shortened by 3 bases and J by 1 base, with 8 bases between the two germline ends.

The chain uses TRBV7-9 and TRBJ1-4; 9 bases line up with TRBD1. The V and J ends lost 5 bases and 7 bases, in that order; junction bases with no gene match: 5. Per the germline V gene, CDR1 is SEHNR and CDR2 is FQNEAQ (reference sequence). The CDR3 is 14 residues long. CDR3 residues: CASSKQGAGEKLFF. CDR3 bases: TGTGCCAGCAGCAAACAGGGGGCGGGTGAAAAACTGTTTTTT.

The chain uses TRBV23-1 and TRBJ1-6, with D possibly matching TRBD1 (6 bases). TRBV23-1 is marked as an open reading frame, function uncertain. Trimming stripped 4 bases from V and 0 bases from J, with 13 bases between. The CDR3 totals 17 residues. The CDR3 DNA is TGCGCCAGCAGTCCCACCAGGGGCCTCTCCTATAATTCACCCCTCCACTTT. Translated, it gives CASSPTRGLSYNSPLHF.

The genes are TRBV14 and TRBJ1-1, with D maybe TRBD1 (5 bases). CDR3 length equals 16 residues. With 4 bases removed from V and 7 bases from J, the gap between germline ends came to 22 bases. In germline, CDR1 is SGHDN, CDR2 FVKESK. Written as DNA, the CDR3 is TGTGCCAGCAGCCCCCTACTGGGGGTTTGGGGGTTTGAAGCTTTCTTT. Amino acids: CASSPLLGVWGFEAFF. Looking up the rest from reference TRBV14 and TRBJ1-1 gives the full variable domain: EAGVTQFPSHSVIEKGQTVTLRCDPISGHDNLYWYRRVMGKEIKFLLHFVKESKQDESGMPNNRFLAERTGGTYSTLKVQPAELEDSGVYFCASSPLLGVWGFEAFFGQGTRLTVV.

V gene TRBV7-2 combines with J gene TRBJ1-1; D call uncertain. Germline V lookup: CDR1 SGHTA, CDR2 FQGNSA. Trimming pared 2 bases from V and 3 bases from J, leaving 1 base between. CDR3 length equals 11 residues. The CDR3 protein is CASSLHTEAFF. The CDR3 DNA reads as TGTGCCAGCAGCTTACACACTGAAGCTTTCTTT.

The V and J genes are TRBV7-8 and TRBJ2-5; the D gene is possibly TRBD1 (6 bases). CDR3 size: 15 residues. Germline V gene lookup returns CDR1 SGHVS and CDR2 FQNEAQ. V was clipped by 4 bases and J by 3 bases, with 15 bases between them. In DNA, the CDR3 is TGTGCCAGCAGCTGGGCTCCAGGACAGAAAGAGACCCAGTACTTC. It translates to CASSWAPGQKETQYF.

With regard to this clone: This CDR3 is also generated by other DNA sequences in the sample. The genes are TRBV10-2 and TRBJ2-7, with unresolved D. The CDR3 length is 13 residues. The V gene's germline CDR1 is WSHSY and CDR2 SAAADI. The V end lost 2 bases, the J end lost 1 base, and 6 bases lay between the germline ends. The CDR3 DNA reads TGCGCCAGCAGTGAGGCAGGATCCTACGAGCAGTACTTC. Protein sequence: CASSEAGSYEQYF.

The CDR3 here is CASSPRPFQGGYTF. Written as DNA, the CDR3 is TGTGCCAGCAGCCCCCGGCCGTTTCAGGGTGGCTACACCTTC. This sequence joins TRBV7-8 and TRBJ1-2, with D possibly being TRBD1 (5 bases). V was clipped by 5 bases and J by 7 bases, with 17 bases between them. Looked up from germline, CDR1 is SGHVS and CDR2 is FQNEAQ. There are 14 residues in the CDR3.

The V call is TRBV2, the J call TRBJ2-3, with TRBD1 as a possible D gene (6 bases). Germline loops: CDR1 SNHLY, CDR2 FYNNEI. CDR3 size: 14 residues. The V and J ends lost 8 bases and 3 bases respectively, with 15 bases between them. The CDR3 loop reads CASGGRGWTDTQYF. The DNA of the CDR3 is TGTGCCAGCGGGGGAAGGGGGTGGACAGATACGCAGTATTTT.

As regards this clone: This sample also contains other DNA sequences that code for the same CDR3. The rearrangement joins TRBV19 to TRBJ2-7; the match to TRBD2 covers 13 bases. The CDR3 runs 15 residues. After removal of 5 bases from V and 1 base from J, the junction contained 2 bases not matched to a gene. The germline V gene encodes CDR1 LNHDA and CDR2 SQIVND (reference sequence). The CDR3 sequence is CASSPGLAGSYEQYF. Here the CDR3 DNA reads TGTGCCAGTAGTCCGGGACTAGCGGGGTCCTACGAGCAGTACTTC. The full variable domain, its missing parts supplied by reference TRBV19 and TRBJ2-7, is DGGITQSPKYLFRKEGQNVTLSCEQNLNHDAMYWYRQDPGQGLRLIYYSQIVNDFQKGDIAEGYSVSREKKESFPLTVTSAQKNPTAFYLCASSPGLAGSYEQYFGPGTRLTVT.

This chain joins TRBV15 and TRBJ2-5; 7 bases match TRBD2. The germline CDR1 and CDR2 sequences are LNHNV and YYDKDF (reference sequence). The V and J ends lost 5 bases and 5 bases, in that order; junction bases with no gene match: 5. CDR3 length equals 13 residues. CDR3 sequence: CATSRLARETQYF. As DNA, the CDR3 is TGTGCCACCAGCCGACTAGCAAGGGAGACCCAGTACTTC.

The chain is built from TRBV6-5 and TRBJ2-7; TRBD1 matches 9 bases. The length of the CDR3 is 15 residues. V gave up 0 bases and J gave up 3 bases; unmatched junction bases: 3. Germline V gives CDR1 MNHEY, CDR2 SVGAGI. In nucleotides, the CDR3 is TGTGCCAGCAGTTACTCGACAGGGGGGGTCTACGAGCAGTACTTC. Its protein is CASSYSTGGVYEQYF.

This clone was seen a single time. The chain uses TRBV4-3 and TRBJ2-1; the match to TRBD2 covers 7 bases. Trimming at V came to 1 base and at J to 2 bases, leaving 5 bases not matched to a gene. The CDR3 runs 16 residues. CDR1 and CDR2 from the germline V gene are LGHNA and YSLEER. CDR3 sequence: CASSQAYGGTYNEQFF. Written as DNA, the CDR3 is TGCGCCAGCAGCCAAGCCTACGGGGGGACCTACAATGAGCAGTTCTTC.

This clone was found a few times. This sequence joins TRBV5-1 and TRBJ1-3; D is unclear. Trimming removed 6 bases at V and 0 bases at J, with 16 bases between. CDR1 SGHRS and CDR2 YFSETQ come from the germline V gene. This CDR3 has 16 residues. As DNA, the CDR3 is TGCGCCAGCAAGCAGACGCCCAGTTTCTCTGGAAACACCATATATTTT. As protein: CASKQTPSFSGNTIYF.

The chain links TRBV2 to TRBJ1-5; TRBD1 matches 7 bases. CDR1 is SNHLY, CDR2 FYNNEI, per germline. The CDR3 totals 15 residues. The V and J ends lost 5 bases and 3 bases, in that order; junction bases with no gene match: 7. The CDR3 loop is CASSINRGANQPQHF. CDR3 nucleotides: TGTGCCAGCAGTATAAACAGGGGCGCCAATCAGCCCCAGCATTTT.

This chain joins TRBV4-3 and TRBJ1-4; 8 positions match TRBD1. Germline values: CDR1 LGHNA, CDR2 YSLEER. Losses at the gene ends were 4 bases for V and 8 bases for J; bases not matched to a gene: 12. The CDR3 is made up of 16 amino acids. CDR3 coding DNA: TGCGCCAGCAGCCGAGGGACAGGCAACAGGGAGGAAAAACTGTTTTTT. Amino acid sequence: CASSRGTGNREEKLFF.